The present entry profiles one TCR beta chain with its context. As yet, its antigen is unknown. The data belong to a study of identical twins. Study-level points and caveats: Out-of-frame TCR alpha sharing in monozygotic twins exceeded recombination model predictions. There were fewer insertions in abundant cord blood beta clonotypes, but memory repertoires showed no such pattern. Interpretation of the results relied on cross-sectional statistical analysis and not on following the same donors.

TCRdb called the 5' RACE reads again in MiXCR, with one record for every CDR3 protein. Among just over 450,000 distinct CDR3 sequences listed, approximately 15% were seen once. Germline V CDR1 and CDR2: DFQATT, SNEGSKA (reference sequence). The V gene lost 2 bases and the J gene lost 7 bases, with 10 bases spanning the gap. CDR3 length: 12 amino acids. These data also featured in a second study, about yellow fever vaccine responses in identical twins. That investigation notes: Twins reportedly showed a vaccine T cell response that seemed partly convergent and partly personalized.

V gene TRBV20-1 combines with J gene TRBJ2-3; maybe TRBD2 (7 bases). Sequencing input: CD4+ T cells sorted from blood. This receptor was identified in a woman under 30 in good health. The DNA for the CDR3 is TGCAGTGCTAGAAGGGGGGGGAATACGCAGTATTTT. Its translation: CSARRGGNTQYF.